This T cell receptor beta chain was recovered during a study of blood T cells in healthy people across ages (dated by TCRdb to between 2015 and 2016). About the full investigation: In model experiments, roughly one uniquely barcoded TCR beta cDNA molecule per two T cells was captured by template switching. Using the same blood draw, the study looked at two additional independent replicas of 1 million unique cDNA reads for two donors, one aged 18 to 30 and the other aged 80 or older. To track age-related changes in TCR beta repertoire diversity, the study relied on deep sequencing normalized with unique cDNA molecular identifiers. Four age groups were formed from the donors: young (average roughly 16 years), middle-aged (approximately 41), aged (under 70) and long-lived (more than 75). To avoid experimental bias, donors of different ages were distributed randomly across sequencing lanes. General findings and caveats noted by the study authors: Since profiling was done on bulk unsorted PBMCs, naive and antigen-experienced compartments could not be conclusively compared. Compared with the aged group, the long-lived group had more naive CD4+ T cells, fewer expanded clones and increased TCR diversity, a pattern suggesting age selection. Because donor CMV infection status was unknown, age-related changes in expanded clonotypes were potentially confounded. Total diversity estimates from one million sequenced T cells were considered lower bounds and underestimates. Observed TCR beta diversity per million T cells fell roughly linearly with age, and a significant reduction was already apparent by age around 44. There was a strong correlation between observed TCR beta diversity and the percentage of naive T cells measured by flow cytometry.

The approximately 41 donors, aged roughly 6 to 95 years, were systemically healthy Caucasian individuals from Russia. Each donor gave roughly 9.5 milliliters of peripheral blood, collected into EDTA-treated Vacutainer tubes. Ficoll-Paque density-gradient centrifugation was used to isolate PBMCs, with at least 6.5 million obtained per sample. Trizol reagent was used to extract total RNA from the PBMCs, yielding at least 6 micrograms per sample. For every donor, flow cytometry on a PBMC aliquot measured the percentage of naive CD45RAhigh/CD27high T cells. Remarks on this clonotype: The antigen this receptor binds is unknown. Qualities for individual bases were not recorded, and no much larger clone is one base off.

Library generation was performed with 5' RACE. Sequenced using an Illumina HiSeq 2500. A second PCR of roughly 6 to 12 cycles was performed with a sample-barcoded 5' primer and a J-beta primer mix. A template-switch 5' adaptor carrying 12 random nucleotides introduced a unique molecular identifier onto each TCR beta cDNA molecule. Each sample yielded at least 3 million CDR3-containing paired-end reads. All of the RNA was converted into first-strand cDNA using the Mint cDNA synthesis kit, with a TRBC-specific oligonucleotide serving as the primer. Following uracil-DNA glycosylase treatment, a first 18-cycle PCR with universal primers M1SS and BC2_uni_R was performed on all cDNA. For the original study's pipeline: For normalization, 1 million high-quality reads, each with a distinct molecular identifier, were randomly selected from each sample. Instead of being binned into consensus sequences, reads with shared molecular identifiers were discarded. CDR3 identification, clonotype clustering and error correction used MiTCR with a Q25 quality threshold and the strictest error-elimination algorithm. A nonparametric unseen species model with Euler transformation was used to estimate lower-bound total TCR beta diversity. TCRdb reanalyzed the raw reads on its own, using fastp at Q25 for trimming and MiXCR for clone calling, and kept in-frame beta chains. Identical CDR3 protein sequences are pooled into one entry, listed with their most common genes and DNA. These V and J calls are TCRdb output, not the study's own analysis. Recorded for this sample are hundreds of thousands of distinct CDR3 sequences; less than 35% of them occurred a single time. The ten largest clones add up to approximately 14% of the sample.

A distance of 23 bases separates the germline ends of V and J, which lose 0 bases and 8 bases respectively. CDR3 length: 18 amino acids, cysteine to phenylalanine. The entry retains the CDR3 DNA only, 54 bases that are in frame from base 1. Taken from the germline V gene, the CDR1 and CDR2 loops are ENHRY and SYGVKD. The chain is assembled from TRBV10-3 and TRBJ2-1, with TRBD1 as a weak D call on 6 bases. This sequence originates from a woman over 75 in good health. The specimen sequenced was blood. CDR3 region: CAISESPFPTGTGDEQFF. The sequenced DNA is TGTGCCATCAGTGAGTCCCCGTTTCCGACAGGCACCGGGGATGAGCAGTTCTTC.